The rows below give T cell receptor beta chains drawn from one sample of a study of cytomegalovirus exposure and HLA in healthy donors. Data came from immunoSEQ multiplex PCR; TCRdb stores just in-frame clones and leaves some out. The sample lists 190,000 or so clones; roughly 78% were seen once. Sequences were obtained from PBMCs. The receptors here all came from a boy between 10 and 17 years old in good health and CMV-seronegative. The CDR3 runs from the conserved cysteine through the conserved F or W. D genes are given only for firm matches.

TRBJ1-1,TRBV9,TRBD1,CASSAGTANTEAFF,TGTGCCAGCAGCGCCGGGACAGCGAACACTGAAGCTTTCTTT
TRBJ2-7,TRBV19,-,CASSFRTESYEQYF,TGTGCCAGTAGTTTCCGGACAGAATCCTACGAGCAGTACTTC
TRBJ1-4,TRBV6-6,-,CASTPDRSTNEKLFF,TGTGCCAGCACCCCTGACAGGTCAACTAATGAAAAACTGTTTTTT
TRBJ1-2,TRBV5-1,TRBD1,CASRAGDSNYGYTF,TGCGCCAGCAGGGCCGGGGACAGCAACTATGGCTACACCTTC
TRBJ2-5,TRBV19,TRBD1,CASSIARGETQYF,TGTGCCAGTAGTATTGCCAGGGGGGAGACCCAGTACTTC
TRBJ2-2,TRBV6-5,-,CASSPPGFTGELFF,TGTGCCAGCAGTCCACCAGGGTTCACCGGGGAGCTGTTTTTT
TRBJ2-6,TRBV6-5,-,CASSSWANVLTF,TGTGCCAGCAGTTCGTGGGCCAACGTCCTGACTTTC
TRBJ2-1,TRBV29-1,TRBD2,CSVGLAGDWEQFF,TGCAGCGTTGGACTAGCGGGGGATTGGGAGCAGTTCTTC
TRBJ1-2,TRBV7-2,-,CASSYVGGRSSYGYTF,TGTGCCAGCAGCTACGTCGGAGGGCGGTCTTCCTATGGCTACACCTTC
TRBJ1-5,TRBV15,-,CATSRWGLGEPQHF,TGTGCCACCAGCAGGTGGGGGCTCGGAGAGCCCCAGCATTTT
TRBJ2-2,TRBV4-1,TRBD2,CASRQTGTSTGELFF,TGCGCCAGCAGGCAAACCGGGACTAGCACCGGGGAGCTGTTTTTT
TRBJ2-7,TRBV7-9,TRBD2,CASSSRLAGPALYEQYF,TGTGCCAGCAGCTCCCGACTAGCGGGCCCTGCCCTCTACGAGCAGTACTTC
TRBJ2-1,TRBV7-6,TRBD1,CASSGGQGTRVGQFF,TGTGCCAGCAGCGGGGGACAGGGGACGAGGGTTGGGCAGTTCTTC